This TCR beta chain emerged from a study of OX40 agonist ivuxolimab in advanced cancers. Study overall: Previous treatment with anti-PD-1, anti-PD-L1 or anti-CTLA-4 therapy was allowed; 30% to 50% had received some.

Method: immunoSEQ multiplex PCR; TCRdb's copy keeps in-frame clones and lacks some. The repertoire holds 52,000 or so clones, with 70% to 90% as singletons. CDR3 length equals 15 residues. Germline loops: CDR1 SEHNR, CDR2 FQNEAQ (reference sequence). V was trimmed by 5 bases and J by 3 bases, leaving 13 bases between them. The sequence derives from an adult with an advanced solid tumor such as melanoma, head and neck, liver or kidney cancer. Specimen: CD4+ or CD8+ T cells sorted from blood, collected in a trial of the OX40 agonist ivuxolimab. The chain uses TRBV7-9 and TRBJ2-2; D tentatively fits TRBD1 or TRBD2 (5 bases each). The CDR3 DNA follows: TGTGCCAGCAGCCCGGGGCAGGGAGACACCGGGGAGCTGTTTTTT. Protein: CASSPGQGDTGELFF.